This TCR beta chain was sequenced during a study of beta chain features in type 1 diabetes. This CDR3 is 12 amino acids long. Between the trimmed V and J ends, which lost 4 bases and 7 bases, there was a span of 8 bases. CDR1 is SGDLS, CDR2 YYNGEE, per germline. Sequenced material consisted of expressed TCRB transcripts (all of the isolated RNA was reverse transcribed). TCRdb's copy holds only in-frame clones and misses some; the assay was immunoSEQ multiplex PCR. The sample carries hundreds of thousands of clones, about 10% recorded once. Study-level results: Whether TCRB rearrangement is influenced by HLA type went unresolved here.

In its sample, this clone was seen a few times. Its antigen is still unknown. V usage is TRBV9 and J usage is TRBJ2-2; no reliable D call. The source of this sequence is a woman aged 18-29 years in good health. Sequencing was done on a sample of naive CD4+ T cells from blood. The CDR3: CASSQISGELFF. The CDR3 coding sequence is TGTGCCAGCAGCCAGATTAGCGGGGAGCTGTTTTTT. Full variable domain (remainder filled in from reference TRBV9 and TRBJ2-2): DSGVTQTPKHLITATGQRVTLRCSPRSGDLSVYWYQQSLDQGLQFLIQYYNGEERAKGNILERFSAQQFPDLHSELNLSSLELGDSALYFCASSQISGELFFGEGSRLTVL.